These T cell receptor beta chains were read from a single sample in a study of cytomegalovirus exposure and HLA in healthy donors. Clones were read by immunoSEQ multiplex PCR, and TCRdb kept only the in-frame ones, dropping some. The sample consists of roughly 65,000 clones, approximately 94% of them appearing once. The specimen sequenced was PBMCs. The receptors come from a man between 18 and 35 years old in good health and CMV-seropositive. Each CDR3 is given with its conserved first and last residue. A D gene is named only where the DNA matches it firmly. Not all rows give a size; the values are once, few, many and, for expanded clones, a class.

V gene,D gene,clone size,J gene,CDR3 protein,CDR3 DNA
TRBV27,TRBD1,.,TRBJ2-7,CASSSKTGIYEQYF,TGTGCCAGCAGTTCCAAGACAGGGATCTACGAGCAGTACTTC
TRBV28,.,.,TRBJ1-1,CATAGVMNTEAFF,TGTGCCACCGCCGGGGTCATGAACACTGAAGCTTTCTTT
TRBV27,.,.,TRBJ1-5,CASSLSSRNQPQHF,TGTGCCAGCAGTTTATCGTCCCGTAATCAGCCCCAGCATTTT
TRBV5-6,TRBD1,.,TRBJ2-7,CASSRRDRGPYEQYF,TGTGCCAGCAGCCGCCGGGACAGGGGCCCCTACGAGCAGTACTTC
TRBV28,TRBD1,few,TRBJ1-1,CASNRRDREAFF,TGTGCCAGCAATCGGAGGGACAGAGAAGCTTTCTTT
TRBV7-9,.,.,TRBJ2-3,CASSLLGREDTQYF,TGTGCCAGCAGCTTATTGGGCAGAGAAGATACGCAGTATTTT
TRBV9,TRBD1,.,TRBJ2-7,CASAPGQGELREQYF,TGTGCCAGCGCCCCGGGACAGGGTGAATTGCGCGAGCAGTACTTC
TRBV28,.,.,TRBJ1-2,CASSPPTPNYGYTF,TGTGCCAGCAGTCCCCCGACACCTAACTATGGCTACACCTTC
TRBV2,TRBD1,medium-sized,TRBJ1-2,CASSDTGTGGLYGYTF,TGTGCCAGCAGTGACACCGGGACAGGGGGCCTATATGGCTACACCTTC
TRBV28,.,once,TRBJ1-4,CASSSWGGLGEKLFF,TGTGCCAGCAGTTCCTGGGGGGGCTTGGGTGAAAAACTGTTTTTT
TRBV7-8,.,.,TRBJ2-3,CASSPQPRDTQYF,TGTGCCAGCAGCCCCCAACCTCGGGATACGCAGTATTTT
TRBV4-2,.,.,TRBJ1-4,CASSQDTSGPGEKLFF,TGTGCCAGCAGCCAAGATACTTCAGGGCCGGGTGAAAAACTGTTTTTT
TRBV27,.,.,TRBJ1-5,CASSSVQGGNQPQHF,TGTGCCAGCAGCTCTGTGCAGGGCGGCAATCAGCCCCAGCATTTT
TRBV6-1,TRBD1,.,TRBJ1-4,CASSEEGHTGVGATNEKLFF,TGTGCCAGCAGTGAAGAGGGGCATACAGGGGTTGGAGCAACTAATGAAAAACTGTTTTTT
TRBV7-2,.,once,TRBJ2-7,CASSLGEYRDYEQYF,TGTGCCAGCAGCTTAGGAGAATACAGGGACTACGAGCAGTACTTC
TRBV6-1,TRBD1,.,TRBJ1-5,CASKRGHGNQPQHF,TGTGCCAGCAAGAGGGGGCATGGCAATCAGCCCCAGCATTTT
TRBV5-5,.,.,TRBJ1-1,CASSLSSGTTEAFF,TGTGCCAGCAGCTTGAGTTCAGGCACCACTGAAGCTTTCTTT